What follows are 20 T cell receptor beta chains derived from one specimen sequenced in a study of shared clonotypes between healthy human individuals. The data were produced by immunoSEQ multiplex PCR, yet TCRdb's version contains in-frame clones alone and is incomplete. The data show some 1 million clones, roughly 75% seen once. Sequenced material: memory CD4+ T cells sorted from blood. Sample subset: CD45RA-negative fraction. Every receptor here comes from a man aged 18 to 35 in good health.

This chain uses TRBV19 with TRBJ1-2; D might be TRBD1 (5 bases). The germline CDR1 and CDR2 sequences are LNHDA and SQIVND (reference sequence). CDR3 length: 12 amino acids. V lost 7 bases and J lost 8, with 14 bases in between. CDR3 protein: CASTGTVVGYTF. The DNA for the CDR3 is TGTGCCAGTACCGGGACGGTTGTGGGCTACACCTTC.

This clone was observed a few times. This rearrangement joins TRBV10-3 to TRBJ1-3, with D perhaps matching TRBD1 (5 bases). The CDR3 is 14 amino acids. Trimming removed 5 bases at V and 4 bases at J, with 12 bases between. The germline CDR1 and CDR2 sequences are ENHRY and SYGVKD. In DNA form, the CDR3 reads TGTGCCATCAGTTCTCCAGGGTACGGAAACACCATATATTTT. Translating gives CAISSPGYGNTIYF.

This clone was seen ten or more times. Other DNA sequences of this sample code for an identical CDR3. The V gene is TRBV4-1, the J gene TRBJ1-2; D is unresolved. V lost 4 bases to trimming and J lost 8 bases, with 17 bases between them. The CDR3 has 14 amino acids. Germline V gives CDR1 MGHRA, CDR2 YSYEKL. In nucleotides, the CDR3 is TGCGCCAGCAGCCGCGGCCCAAATGTTGAAGGCTACACCTTC. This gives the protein CASSRGPNVEGYTF.

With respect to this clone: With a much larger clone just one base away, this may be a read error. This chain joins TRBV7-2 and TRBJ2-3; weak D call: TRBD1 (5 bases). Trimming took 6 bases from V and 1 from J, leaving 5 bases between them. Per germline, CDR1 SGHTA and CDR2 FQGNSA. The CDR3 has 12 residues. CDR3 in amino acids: CASRQGTDTQYF. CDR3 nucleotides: TGTGCCAGCAGACAGGGCACAGATACGCAGTATTTT.

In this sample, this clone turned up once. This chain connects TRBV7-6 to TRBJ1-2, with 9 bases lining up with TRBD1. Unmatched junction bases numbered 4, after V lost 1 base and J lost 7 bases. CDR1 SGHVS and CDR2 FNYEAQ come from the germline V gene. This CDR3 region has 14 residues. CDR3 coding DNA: TGTGCCAGCAGCTTAGGGGACAGGGAGGGTGGCTACACCTTC. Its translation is CASSLGDREGGYTF.

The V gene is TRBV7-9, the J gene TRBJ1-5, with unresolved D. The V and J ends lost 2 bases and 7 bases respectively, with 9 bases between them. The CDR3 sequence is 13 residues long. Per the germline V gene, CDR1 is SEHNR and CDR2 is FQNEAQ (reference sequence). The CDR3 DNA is TGTGCCAGCAGCTTAAGTGAAGCACAGCCCCAGCATTTT. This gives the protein CASSLSEAQPQHF.

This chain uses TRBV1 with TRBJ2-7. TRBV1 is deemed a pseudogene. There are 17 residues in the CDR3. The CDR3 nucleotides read TGCACCAGCAGCCAAGAAAGCAAGGGTCTACCCCCCTACGAGCAGTACTTC. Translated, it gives CTSSQESKGLPPYEQYF.

The CDR3 DNA reads as TGTGCCAGCAGCTTGTTCTTAATAGACACAAACTATGGCTACACCTTC. This translates into CASSLFLIDTNYGYTF. This chain links TRBV5-5 with TRBJ1-2; D remains ambiguous. The CDR3 is made up of 16 amino acids. Germline V gives CDR1 SGHKS, CDR2 YYEKEE (reference sequence). V dropped 1 base and J dropped 2 bases, with 15 bases sitting between them.

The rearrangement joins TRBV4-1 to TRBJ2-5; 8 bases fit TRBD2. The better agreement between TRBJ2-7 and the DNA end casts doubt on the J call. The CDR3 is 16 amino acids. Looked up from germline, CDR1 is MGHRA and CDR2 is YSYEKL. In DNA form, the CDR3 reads TGCGCCAGCAGCGGACAAATGGCGGGGGGCGAGGACGAGCAGTACTTC. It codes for CASSGQMAGGEDEQYF.

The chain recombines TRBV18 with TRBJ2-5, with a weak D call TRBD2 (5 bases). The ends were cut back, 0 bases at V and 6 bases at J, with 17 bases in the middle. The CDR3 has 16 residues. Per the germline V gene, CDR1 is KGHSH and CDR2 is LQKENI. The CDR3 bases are TGTGCCAGCTCACCACCCGGGCAGAACGCCGGGAAGACCCAGTACTTC. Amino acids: CASSPPGQNAGKTQYF.

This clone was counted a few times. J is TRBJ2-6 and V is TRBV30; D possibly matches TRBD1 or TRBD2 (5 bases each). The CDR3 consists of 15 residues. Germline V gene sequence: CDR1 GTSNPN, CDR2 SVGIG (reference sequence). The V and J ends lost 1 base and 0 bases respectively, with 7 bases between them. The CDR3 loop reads CAWSGGGSGANVLTF. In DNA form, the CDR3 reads TGTGCCTGGAGTGGTGGGGGCTCTGGGGCCAACGTCCTGACTTTC.

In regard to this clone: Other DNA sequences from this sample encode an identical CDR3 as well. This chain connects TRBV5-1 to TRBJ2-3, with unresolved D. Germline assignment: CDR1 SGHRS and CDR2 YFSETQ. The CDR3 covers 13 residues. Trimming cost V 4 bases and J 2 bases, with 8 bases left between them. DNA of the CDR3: TGCGCCAGCAGCCTGTTCCCCACAGATACGCAGTATTTT. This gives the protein CASSLFPTDTQYF.

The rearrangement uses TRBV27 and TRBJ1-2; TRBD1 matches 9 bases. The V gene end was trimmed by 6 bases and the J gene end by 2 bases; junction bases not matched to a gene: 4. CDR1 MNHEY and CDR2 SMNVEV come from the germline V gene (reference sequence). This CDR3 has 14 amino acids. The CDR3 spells CASSPGQGNYGYTF. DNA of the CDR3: TGTGCCAGCAGCCCGGGACAGGGCAACTATGGCTACACCTTC.

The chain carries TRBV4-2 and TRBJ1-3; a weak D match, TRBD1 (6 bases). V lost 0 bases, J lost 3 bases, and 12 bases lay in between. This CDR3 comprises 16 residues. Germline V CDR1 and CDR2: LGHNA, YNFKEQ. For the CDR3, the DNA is TGTGCCAGCAGCCAAGATCTCGCAGGGGATGGAAACACCATATATTTT. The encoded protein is CASSQDLAGDGNTIYF.

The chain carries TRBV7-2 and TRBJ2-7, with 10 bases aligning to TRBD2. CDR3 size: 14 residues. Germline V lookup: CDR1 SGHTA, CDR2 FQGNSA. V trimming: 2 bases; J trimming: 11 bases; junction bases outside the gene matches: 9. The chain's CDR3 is CASSLPSGRGGKYF. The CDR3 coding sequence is TGTGCCAGCAGCTTACCTAGCGGGAGAGGAGGAAAGTACTTC.

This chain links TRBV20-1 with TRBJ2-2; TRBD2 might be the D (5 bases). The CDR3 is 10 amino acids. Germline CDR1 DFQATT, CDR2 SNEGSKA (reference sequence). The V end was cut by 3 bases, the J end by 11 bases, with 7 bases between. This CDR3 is CSASREELFF. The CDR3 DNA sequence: TGCAGTGCTAGCCGGGAAGAGCTGTTTTTT.

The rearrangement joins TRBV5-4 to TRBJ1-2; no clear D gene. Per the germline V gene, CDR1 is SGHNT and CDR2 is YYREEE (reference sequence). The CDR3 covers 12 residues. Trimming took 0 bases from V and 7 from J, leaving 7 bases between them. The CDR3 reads CASSLARSGYTF. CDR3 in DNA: TGTGCCAGCAGCTTGGCCCGTTCTGGCTACACCTTC.

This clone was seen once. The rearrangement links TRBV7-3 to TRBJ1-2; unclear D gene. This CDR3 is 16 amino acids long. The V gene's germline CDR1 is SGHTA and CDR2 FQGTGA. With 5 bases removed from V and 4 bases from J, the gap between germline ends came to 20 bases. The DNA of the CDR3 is TGTGCCAGCAGCCCCCGGAAGGTCCAAGAGGGCTATGGCTACACCTTC. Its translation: CASSPRKVQEGYGYTF.

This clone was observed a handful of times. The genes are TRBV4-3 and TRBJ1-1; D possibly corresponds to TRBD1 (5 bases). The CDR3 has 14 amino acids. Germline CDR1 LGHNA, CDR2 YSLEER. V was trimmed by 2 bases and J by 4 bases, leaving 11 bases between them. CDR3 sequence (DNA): TGCGCCAGCAGCCAAACGGCAGGGAGCACTGAAGCTTTCTTT. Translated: CASSQTAGSTEAFF.

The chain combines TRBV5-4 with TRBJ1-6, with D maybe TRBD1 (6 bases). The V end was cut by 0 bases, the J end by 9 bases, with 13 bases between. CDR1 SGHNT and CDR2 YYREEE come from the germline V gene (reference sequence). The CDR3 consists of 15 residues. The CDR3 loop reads CASSLGGQGRSPLHF. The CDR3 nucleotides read TGTGCCAGCAGCTTGGGGGGGCAGGGACGTTCACCCCTCCACTTT.